This record looks at one TCR beta chain sequence and its context. Antigen: not known. This sample is drawn from a study of cytomegalovirus exposure and HLA in healthy donors. Overall study findings and caveats: In presence/absence analyses, roughly uniform sequencing depth across donors was assumed. When the data were analyzed later, several of the most significant clusters appeared to be linked to common viral pathogens. Per published reports, the classifier diagnosed cytomegalovirus status with high specificity and sensitivity.

The PCR made use of 60 Vbeta and 13 Jbeta primers. The data were produced by immunoSEQ multiplex PCR, yet TCRdb's version contains in-frame clones alone and is incomplete. The sample contains 150,000 or so clones, roughly 80% of which appear only once. The sequencing sample was made of PBMCs. This sequence originates from a middle-aged man in good health and CMV-seropositive.

The CDR3 sequence: CASSLQGQGAVETQYF. The CDR3 region has the DNA TGCGCCAGCAGCTTACAGGGACAGGGGGCCGTCGAGACCCAGTACTTC. V is TRBV5-1 and J is TRBJ2-5, with TRBD1 matching 12 bases. V was clipped by 2 bases and J by 5 bases; unmatched bases: 7. CDR3 length: 16 amino acids. Looked up from germline, CDR1 is SGHRS and CDR2 is YFSETQ.